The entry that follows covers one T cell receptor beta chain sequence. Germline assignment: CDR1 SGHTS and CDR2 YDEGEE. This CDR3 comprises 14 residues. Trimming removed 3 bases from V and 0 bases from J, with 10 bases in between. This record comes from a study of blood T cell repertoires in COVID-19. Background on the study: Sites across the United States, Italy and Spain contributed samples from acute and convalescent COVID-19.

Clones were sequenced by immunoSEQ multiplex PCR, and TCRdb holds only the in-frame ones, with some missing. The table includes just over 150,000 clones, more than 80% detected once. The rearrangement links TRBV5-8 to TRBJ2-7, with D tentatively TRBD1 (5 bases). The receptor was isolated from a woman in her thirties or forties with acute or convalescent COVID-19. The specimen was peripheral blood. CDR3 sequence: CASSSSRGSYEQYF. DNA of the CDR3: TGTGCCAGCAGCTCGAGTAGGGGCTCCTACGAGCAGTACTTC.